Presented here are 32 T cell receptor beta chains from one specimen sequenced in a study of blood T cell repertoires in COVID-19. Profiled with immunoSEQ multiplex PCR; TCRdb holds only in-frame clones, not every one. The data hold more than 70,000 clones, with 70% to 80% observed a single time. Material: peripheral blood. Source of these receptors: a human donor in a cohort sampled during active COVID-19.

This chain uses TRBV5-1 with TRBJ2-5; 16 bases map to TRBD2. Germline lookup yields CDR1 SGHRS and CDR2 YFSETQ. This CDR3 spans 14 amino acids. The junction had 3 bases not matched to a gene; V was cut back by 4 bases and J by 9 bases. CDR3 nucleotide sequence: TGCGCCAGCAGCCCGGGACTAGCGGGAGGGCCCCAGTACTTC. Its protein product is CASSPGLAGGPQYF.

This sequence joins TRBV23-1 and TRBJ2-2; 13 nucleotides agree with TRBD2. TRBV23-1 is treated as an ORF (open reading frame) with a function not yet certain. Unmatched junction bases numbered 8, after V lost 7 bases and J lost 6 bases. This CDR3 comprises 16 residues. The CDR3 DNA reads TGCGCCAGCACCCCGAGACTAGCGGGAGGCGCCGGGGAGCTGTTTTTT. Protein sequence: CASTPRLAGGAGELFF.

This chain joins TRBV11-3 and TRBJ1-1; D remains unclear. Germline CDR1 SGHNT, CDR2 YENEEA. V was trimmed by 1 base and J by 2 bases, leaving 5 bases between them. This CDR3 spans 13 amino acids. CDR3 DNA sequence: TGTGCCAGCAGCTTAGGCACTAACACTGAAGCTTTCTTT. Residues: CASSLGTNTEAFF. Looking up the rest from reference TRBV11-3 and TRBJ1-1 gives the full variable domain: EAGVVQSPRYKIIEKKQPVAFWCNPISGHNTLYWYLQNLGQGPELLIRYENEEAVDDSQLPKDRFSAERLKGVDSTLKIQPAELGDSAVYLCASSLGTNTEAFFGQGTRLTVV.

The chain links TRBV5-1 to TRBJ2-7; D is ambiguous. Germline V gives CDR1 SGHRS, CDR2 YFSETQ. Between the trimmed V and J ends, which lost 1 base and 4 bases, there was a span of 15 bases. This CDR3 comprises 15 residues. This CDR3 reads CASSLSGQEDYEQYF. In nucleotides, the CDR3 is TGCGCCAGCAGCTTGAGTGGTCAGGAAGATTACGAGCAGTACTTC.

Regarding this clone: The junction does not match germline at one end; this may be a read error. The same CDR3 can be traced to other DNA sequences in this sample. The gene calls are TRBV24-1 and TRBJ1-2; maybe TRBD1 (6 bases). The CDR3 spans 15 residues. The germline V gene has CDR1 KGHDR and CDR2 SFDVKD. CDR3 in DNA: TGTGCCACCAGTGATTCAGGACAGTTTAACTATGGCTATACCTTC. This gives the protein CATSDSGQFNYGYTF.

This chain joins TRBV7-6 and TRBJ2-1, with D possibly TRBD2 on 5 matching bases. The CDR3 length is 15 residues. V lost 2 bases and J lost 6, with 14 bases in between. Germline CDR1 is SGHVS and CDR2 is FNYEAQ. CDR3 loop: CASSLLANLPNEQFF. The CDR3 DNA follows: TGTGCCAGCAGCTTACTAGCCAACCTCCCCAATGAGCAGTTCTTC.

This clone has just a few counts. The rearrangement joins TRBV28 to TRBJ2-5, with a possible D match to TRBD1 (6 bases). The germline V gene encodes CDR1 MDHEN and CDR2 SYDVKM. The CDR3 has 12 residues. V lost 6 bases and J 4 bases, leaving 9 bases between the germline ends. DNA for the CDR3: TGTGCCAGCAGACAACAGGGAGAGACCCAGTACTTC. This sequence encodes CASRQQGETQYF. The full variable domain, in which reference TRBV28 and TRBJ2-5 provide the parts outside the CDR3, is DVKVTQSSRYLVKRTGEKVFLECVQDMDHENMFWYRQDPGLGLRLIYFSYDVKMKEKGDIPEGYSVSREKKERFSLILESASTNQTSMYLCASRQQGETQYFGPGTRLLVL.

The rearrangement joins TRBV3-1 (or the pseudogene TRBV3-2) to TRBJ2-1; possibly TRBD1 for D (5 bases). The CDR3 runs to 16 residues. Trimming took 4 bases from V and 4 from J, leaving 17 bases between them. Looked up from germline, CDR1 is LGHDT and CDR2 is YNNKEL (reference sequence). This CDR3 is CASSLGDLGWYNEQFF. CDR3 nucleotides: TGTGCCAGCAGCCTAGGGGATTTGGGGTGGTACAATGAGCAGTTCTTC.

The chain carries TRBV2 and TRBJ1-1, with 8 positions matching TRBD1. Germline lookup yields CDR1 SNHLY and CDR2 FYNNEI. The CDR3 is made up of 15 amino acids. V was clipped by 7 bases and J by 4 bases; unmatched bases: 11. The CDR3 sequence is CASIKGQGRGTEAFF. CDR3 DNA sequence: TGTGCCAGCATTAAAGGACAGGGTAGGGGCACTGAAGCTTTCTTT.

The J gene is TRBJ1-2, the V gene TRBV5-4; D gene ambiguous. Germline V gives CDR1 SGHNT, CDR2 YYREEE (reference sequence). The CDR3 has 17 residues. V was pared by 7 bases and J by 0 bases, with 22 bases between. The CDR3 nucleotides read TGTGCCAGCGTTTCGCAGGAGGCAACCCGGTCTAACTATGGCTACACCTTC. This sequence encodes CASVSQEATRSNYGYTF.

The genes are TRBV13 and TRBJ2-3; TRBD1 matches 9 bases. CDR1 and CDR2 (germline): PRHDT, FYEKMQ (reference sequence). V shed 5 bases and J 5 bases; nucleotides not matched to a gene: 11. CDR3 size: 16 residues. CDR3 coding DNA: TGTGCCAGCAGCGACGGAACAGGGGGCCACGGAGATACGCAGTATTTT. As protein: CASSDGTGGHGDTQYF.

This clone was seen only a few times. This CDR3 reads CATSAGWRTARYGYTF. CDR3 bases: TGTGCCACCAGCGCGGGGTGGAGGACGGCCCGATATGGCTACACCTTC. The chain combines TRBV15 with TRBJ1-2; D unclear. The ends were cut back, 5 bases at V and 5 bases at J, with 21 bases in the middle. CDR1 LNHNV and CDR2 YYDKDF come from the germline V gene (reference sequence). This CDR3 comprises 16 residues.

This clone was observed a handful of times. The chain combines TRBV29-1 with TRBJ1-1; D gene unclear. The CDR3 is 13 amino acids. CDR1 SQVTM and CDR2 ANQGSEA come from the germline V gene. V was clipped by 5 bases and J by 5 bases, with 15 bases between them. The CDR3 DNA is TGCAGCGTTCGTGGCAGCCCGGGTACTGAAGCTTTCTTT. The encoded protein is CSVRGSPGTEAFF.

This clone was detected a few times. The chain uses TRBV5-6 and TRBJ2-3, with D uncertain. The V gene's germline CDR1 is SGHDT and CDR2 YYEEEE. V lost 1 base to trimming and J lost 1 base, with 13 bases between them. The CDR3 is made up of 16 amino acids. The CDR3 loop is CASSLISMQGTDTQYF. CDR3 in DNA: TGTGCCAGCAGCTTGATTAGTATGCAGGGCACAGATACGCAGTATTTT.

The rearrangement uses TRBV7-8 and TRBJ1-2; the match to TRBD1 covers 9 bases. V trimming: 5 bases; J trimming: 8 bases; junction bases outside the gene matches: 9. There are 14 residues in the CDR3. CDR1 is SGHVS, CDR2 FQNEAQ, per germline. DNA for the CDR3: TGTGCCAGCAGCCTCGGGACAGGGCTGAGAGGCTACACCTTC. This encodes CASSLGTGLRGYTF. Variable domain in full (rest from reference TRBV7-8 and TRBJ1-2): GAGVSQSPRYKVAKRGQDVALRCDPISGHVSLFWYQQALGQGPEFLTYFQNEAQLDKSGLPSDRFFAERPEGSVSTLKIQRTQQEDSAVYLCASSLGTGLRGYTFGSGTRLTVV.

The V and J genes are TRBV6-2 or TRBV6-3 and TRBJ2-7; 7 nucleotides match TRBD1. The V and J ends lost 4 bases and 4 bases, in that order; junction bases with no gene match: 25. Per germline, CDR1 MNHEY and CDR2 SVGEGT. The CDR3 is 20 residues long. CDR3 nucleotides: TGTGCCAGCAGTTCTATTGGGGCGATTACAGGGGATGATGGGGATTACGAGCAGTACTTC. The encoded protein is CASSSIGAITGDDGDYEQYF.

This clone came up once. The rearrangement joins TRBV12-3 or TRBV12-4 to TRBJ2-1; weak D call: TRBD1 (6 bases). The CDR3 contains 13 residues. Between the trimmed V and J ends, which lost 3 bases and 7 bases, there was a span of 10 bases. The CDR3 protein is CASSLPTGNEQFF. The CDR3 DNA reads TGTGCCAGCAGTTTGCCCACAGGGAATGAGCAGTTCTTC.

The table lists this clone with a count of one. The chain links TRBV5-6 to TRBJ2-2, with D tentatively TRBD2 (5 bases). CDR1 and CDR2 (germline): SGHDT, YYEEEE. The V end lost 3 bases, the J end lost 5 bases, and 26 bases lay between the germline ends. The CDR3 covers 19 residues. The CDR3 region is CASSSVTRGQDRETGELFF. The CDR3 bases are TGTGCCAGCAGCTCCGTGACCAGAGGGCAGGATAGAGAGACCGGGGAGCTGTTTTTT.

V and J are TRBV6-5 and TRBJ1-1; D unclear. This CDR3 has 16 residues. Per the germline V gene, CDR1 is MNHEY and CDR2 is SVGAGI. V was trimmed by 2 bases and J by 0 bases, leaving 13 bases between them. The CDR3 bases are TGTGCCAGCAGTTACCTTACTATCGGGGTGAACACTGAAGCTTTCTTT. Protein sequence: CASSYLTIGVNTEAFF.

V gene TRBV5-8 combines with J gene TRBJ1-2, with D uncertain. The ends were cut back, 4 bases at V and 4 bases at J, with 17 bases in the middle. Germline loops: CDR1 SGHTS, CDR2 YDEGEE. This CDR3 is built from 15 residues. The CDR3 spells CASSQEVWGFYGYTF. CDR3 DNA sequence: TGTGCCAGCAGCCAGGAGGTCTGGGGATTCTATGGCTACACCTTC.

The chain joins TRBV11-1 to TRBJ2-1; D is ambiguous. Trimming left V 2 bases short and J 1 base short, with 12 bases between. The CDR3 is made up of 16 amino acids. Per the germline V gene, CDR1 is SGHAT and CDR2 is FQDESV (reference sequence). DNA for the CDR3: TGTGCCAGCAGCTTAAGTGGAGACCCGTCCTACAATGAGCAGTTCTTC. This codes for CASSLSGDPSYNEQFF.

The chain has TRBV28 and TRBJ1-6; no firm D call. This CDR3 has 14 residues. The V gene lost 6 bases and the J gene lost 3 bases, with 9 bases spanning the gap. CDR1 is MDHEN, CDR2 SYDVKM, per germline. For the CDR3, the DNA is TGTGCCAGCAGACCGGGTTACTATAATTCACCCCTCCACTTT. This encodes CASRPGYYNSPLHF.

The J gene is TRBJ1-2, the V gene TRBV12-3 or TRBV12-4, with D possibly TRBD1 on 5 matching bases. This CDR3 is built from 13 residues. V dropped 1 base and J dropped 7 bases, with 10 bases sitting between them. The CDR3 reads CASSLVREGGYTF. DNA of the CDR3: TGTGCCAGCAGTTTAGTCAGGGAGGGTGGCTACACCTTC.

V is TRBV28 and J is TRBJ2-7; D gene ambiguous. Germline CDR1 and CDR2: MDHEN and SYDVKM. CDR3 length equals 14 residues. V shed 4 bases and J shed 2 bases, with 12 bases lying between them. The CDR3 here is CASSSPTSTYEQYF. The CDR3 region has the DNA TGTGCCAGCAGTTCCCCGACATCTACCTACGAGCAGTACTTC.

The V and J genes are TRBV19 and TRBJ2-3; 8 bases line up with TRBD1. After removal of 2 bases from V and 4 bases from J, the junction contained 8 bases not matched to a gene. This CDR3 has 16 amino acids. Germline CDR1 LNHDA, CDR2 SQIVND (reference sequence). The CDR3 coding sequence is TGTGCCAGTAGTATATATGGGCAGGGGGCCTCAGATACGCAGTATTTT. Residues: CASSIYGQGASDTQYF.

The CDR3 loop reads CASTLRVSSGPSNQPQHF. DNA of the CDR3: TGTGCCAGCACCTTAAGAGTTTCTTCAGGGCCTAGCAATCAGCCCCAGCATTTT. The chain links TRBV28 to TRBJ1-5, with D possibly being TRBD1 (5 bases). The CDR3 has 18 residues. Trimming took off 7 bases at V and 0 bases at J, with 22 bases between the two ends. CDR1 MDHEN and CDR2 SYDVKM come from the germline V gene.

This clone was detected once. This chain connects TRBV5-1 to TRBJ2-7; TRBD1 might be the D (5 bases). This CDR3 is built from 15 residues. Trimming pared 0 bases from V and 6 bases from J, leaving 16 bases between. Germline V lookup: CDR1 SGHRS, CDR2 YFSETQ. The chain's CDR3 is CASSLESGRESEQYF. CDR3 sequence (DNA): TGCGCCAGCAGCTTGGAGTCAGGCAGGGAAAGCGAGCAGTACTTC.

There are a few counts of this clone. This chain connects TRBV7-9 to TRBJ2-7; 10 bases are shared with TRBD2. This CDR3 spans 16 amino acids. J gave up 3 bases and V 5 bases, and 10 bases lay outside the gene matches. CDR1 is SEHNR, CDR2 FQNEAQ, per germline (reference sequence). Here the CDR3 DNA reads TGTGCCAGCAGCCACGCGCTAGCGGGGGCACTCTACGAGCAGTACTTC. Encoded protein: CASSHALAGALYEQYF.

CDR3 sequence (DNA): TGCGCCAGGGTAAACAAGCGGGCCCCCTCCTACGAGCAGTACTTC. Translation gives CARVNKRAPSYEQYF. This chain uses TRBV5-1 with TRBJ2-7, with D maybe TRBD2 (6 bases). Trimming cost V 8 bases and J 0 bases, with 18 bases left between them. Germline CDR1 and CDR2: SGHRS and YFSETQ. The CDR3 length is 15 residues.

V gene TRBV29-1 combines with J gene TRBJ2-3; 8 nucleotides align to TRBD1. The CDR3 has 13 residues. V dropped 4 bases and J dropped 4; count of bases not matched to a gene: 4. Germline CDR1 SQVTM, CDR2 ANQGSEA. The CDR3 nucleotides read TGCAGCGTTGGCAGGGGGCACTCAGATACGCAGTATTTT. It yields the protein CSVGRGHSDTQYF.

V is TRBV7-2 and J is TRBJ1-6; maybe TRBD1 (6 bases). Trimming took off 5 bases at V and 8 bases at J, with 13 bases between the two ends. CDR1 and CDR2 from the germline V gene are SGHTA and FQGNSA. This CDR3 region has 14 residues. The CDR3 reads CASSPRGEDSPLHF. CDR3 in DNA: TGTGCCAGCAGCCCCAGGGGCGAGGATTCACCCCTCCACTTT.

The chain recombines TRBV10-2 with TRBJ2-5; D gene uncertain. The CDR3 sequence is 14 residues long. The germline CDR1 and CDR2 sequences are WSHSY and SAAADI. V was trimmed by 0 bases and J by 2 bases, leaving 7 bases between them. The CDR3 spells CASSESSSQETQYF. The CDR3 DNA is TGCGCCAGCAGTGAGTCTTCGTCGCAAGAGACCCAGTACTTC.